The sequence of this TCR beta chain was determined in a study of tumor-infiltrating lymphocytes in localized non-small cell lung cancer. Using immunoSEQ multiplex PCR, the repertoire was profiled, and TCRdb retains in-frame clones only, with some absent. The sample lists 6,000 or so clones, 60% to 70% occurring once. What was sequenced was uninvolved lung tissue not adjacent to the tumor. The clonotype comes from a human donor with non-small cell lung cancer.

The CDR3 DNA follows: TGCAGTGCTACAGGGGCCTATGGCTACACCTTC. Encoded protein: CSATGAYGYTF. The chain employs TRBV20-1 and TRBJ1-2, with D possibly being TRBD1 (6 bases). Per germline, CDR1 DFQATT and CDR2 SNEGSKA (reference sequence). Trimming pared 4 bases from V and 4 bases from J, leaving 7 bases between. The CDR3 is 11 residues long.